This TCR beta chain originates from a study of identical twins. TCRdb analysed the 5' RACE reads with MiXCR anew, one entry per CDR3 protein. The sample lists 230,000 or so distinct CDR3 sequences, roughly 8% seen once, with less than 4% in the top ten. Points from the study as a whole: A partial confounding effect on zero-insertion analyses could come from invariant MAIT and iNKT cells. Twin-shared out-of-frame alpha sequences showed excess low generation probability.

CDR1 and CDR2 (germline): GTSNPN, SVGIG (reference sequence). The CDR3 length is 11 residues. The V end lost 5 bases, the J end lost 5 bases, and 9 bases lay between the germline ends. To note about this clonotype: No antigen is known for it.

The sample also formed part of further work on yellow fever vaccine responses in identical twins.

The source material was CD8+ T cells sorted from blood. This receptor was obtained from a woman aged 18-29 years in good health. The chain has TRBV30 and TRBJ2-5; D gene ambiguous. CDR3 residues: CAWGPTETQYF. CDR3 in DNA: TGTGCCTGGGGGCCCACGGAGACCCAGTACTTC.